This TCR beta chain derives from a study of CD4 T cells in relation to SARS-CoV-2 and coronaviruses. Unexposed donor CD4+ T cells date from about 2011-2018, before the COVID-19 pandemic. The cells were cultured for approximately 10 days before CD4+ T cells were isolated. Germline-derived CDR1 and CDR2 are SGHKS and YYEKEE (reference sequence). Trimming at V came to 3 bases and at J to 9 bases, leaving 11 bases not matched to a gene. The CDR3 loop spans 15 amino acids. Concerning this clone itself: Antigen: not known.

Measured with immunoSEQ multiplex PCR; TCRdb has only the in-frame clones, and not every one. Here the sample spans roughly 30,000 clones, around three quarters being singletons. The chain links TRBV5-5 to TRBJ1-2, with TRBD1 identical over 10 bases. The sample was CD4+ T cells from PBMCs, cultured in vitro. This sequence originates from a human donor in good health. The CDR3 coding sequence is TGTGCCAGCAGCTCCACCACGGGGACAGGGGTCCGCTACACCTTC. Encoded protein: CASSSTTGTGVRYTF. The full variable domain, rest sourced from reference TRBV5-5 and TRBJ1-2, is DAGVTQSPTHLIKTRGQQVTLRCSPISGHKSVSWYQQVLGQGPQFIFQYYEKEERGRGNFPDRFSARQFPNYSSELNVNALLLGDSALYLCASSSTTGTGVRYTFGSGTRLTVV.